This T cell receptor beta chain was identified during a study of shared clonotypes between healthy human individuals. Study-wide findings and caveats: The study generally estimated greater richness for naive than memory subsets.

The run depth of the assay was deep. Some clones are missing from TCRdb's copy, which holds only in-frame ones; the method was immunoSEQ multiplex PCR. The repertoire holds some 1.4 million clones, with roughly 96% as singletons. As to this clone: As yet, its antigen is unknown.

The germline gives CDR1 WSHSY, CDR2 SAAADI. V trimming: 6 bases; J trimming: 4 bases; junction bases outside the gene matches: 12. This CDR3 region has 16 residues. This receptor was taken from a man aged 25 to 40 in good health. This rearrangement joins TRBV10-2 to TRBJ2-7, with TRBD1 matching over 10 bases. The specimen sequenced was naive CD4+ T cells sorted from blood. The subset: CD45RA+ positively selected. The CDR3 DNA sequence: TGCGCCAGCAGATACGGAGGGGGACAGGGGACGTACGAGCAGTACTTC. Residues: CASRYGGGQGTYEQYF.